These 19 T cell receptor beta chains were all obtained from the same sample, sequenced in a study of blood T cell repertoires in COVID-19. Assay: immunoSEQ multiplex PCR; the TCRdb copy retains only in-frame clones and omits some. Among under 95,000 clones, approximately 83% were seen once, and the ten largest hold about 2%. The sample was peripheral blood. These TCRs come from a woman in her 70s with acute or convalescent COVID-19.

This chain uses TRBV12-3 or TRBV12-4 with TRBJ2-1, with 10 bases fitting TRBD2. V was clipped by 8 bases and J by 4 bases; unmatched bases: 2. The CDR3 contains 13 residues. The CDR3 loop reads CASLAGVYNEQFF. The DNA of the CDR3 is TGTGCCAGCCTAGCGGGGGTATACAATGAGCAGTTCTTC.

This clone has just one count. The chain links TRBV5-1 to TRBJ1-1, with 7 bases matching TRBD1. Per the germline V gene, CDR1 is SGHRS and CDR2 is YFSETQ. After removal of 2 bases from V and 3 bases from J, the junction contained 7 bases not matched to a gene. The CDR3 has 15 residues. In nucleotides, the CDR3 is TGCGCCAGCAGCTTCACAGGGGCCGGGGACACTGAAGCTTTCTTT. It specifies CASSFTGAGDTEAFF.

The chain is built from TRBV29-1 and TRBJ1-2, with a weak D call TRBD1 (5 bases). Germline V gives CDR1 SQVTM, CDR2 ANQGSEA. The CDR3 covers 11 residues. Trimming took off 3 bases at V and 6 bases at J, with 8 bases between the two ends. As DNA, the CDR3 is TGCAGCGTTGAGGGAGGGGATGGCTACACCTTC. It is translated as CSVEGGDGYTF.

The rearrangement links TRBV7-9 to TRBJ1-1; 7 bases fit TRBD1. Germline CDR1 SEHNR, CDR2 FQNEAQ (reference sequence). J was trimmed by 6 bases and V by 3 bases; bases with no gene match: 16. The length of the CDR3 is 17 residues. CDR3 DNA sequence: TGTGCCAGCAGCTTGCCCGGACAGGACGGCCCCCCGGCTGAAGCTTTCTTT. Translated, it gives CASSLPGQDGPPAEAFF.

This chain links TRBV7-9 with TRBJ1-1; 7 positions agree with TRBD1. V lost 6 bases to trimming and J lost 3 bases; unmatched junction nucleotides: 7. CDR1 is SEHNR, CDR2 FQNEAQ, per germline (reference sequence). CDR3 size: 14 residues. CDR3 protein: CASRSKGAYTEAFF. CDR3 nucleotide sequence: TGTGCCAGCAGGAGTAAGGGGGCCTACACTGAAGCTTTCTTT.

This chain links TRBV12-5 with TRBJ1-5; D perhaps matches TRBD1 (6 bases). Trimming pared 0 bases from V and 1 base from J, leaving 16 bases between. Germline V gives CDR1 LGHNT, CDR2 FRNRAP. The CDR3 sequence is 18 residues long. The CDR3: CASGLVGAAKVSNQPQHF. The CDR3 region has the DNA TGTGCTAGTGGTTTGGTGGGGGCTGCTAAGGTAAGCAATCAGCCCCAGCATTTT.

CDR3 sequence (DNA): TGTGCCAGCAGCTCCCGACAGGCCGAAGCTTTCTTT. The encoded protein is CASSSRQAEAFF. The V call is TRBV7-9, the J call TRBJ1-1; D might be TRBD1 (6 bases). Germline loops: CDR1 SEHNR, CDR2 FQNEAQ (reference sequence). This CDR3 region has 12 residues. Trimming removed 4 bases at V and 8 bases at J, with 11 bases between.

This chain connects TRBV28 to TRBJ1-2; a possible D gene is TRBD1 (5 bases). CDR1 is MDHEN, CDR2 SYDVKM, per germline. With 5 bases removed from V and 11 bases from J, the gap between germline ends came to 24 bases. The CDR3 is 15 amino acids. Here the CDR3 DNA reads TGTGCCAGCAGTCTGACAGCCGCGGGGGGGGAGTTTTACACCTTC. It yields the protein CASSLTAAGGEFYTF.

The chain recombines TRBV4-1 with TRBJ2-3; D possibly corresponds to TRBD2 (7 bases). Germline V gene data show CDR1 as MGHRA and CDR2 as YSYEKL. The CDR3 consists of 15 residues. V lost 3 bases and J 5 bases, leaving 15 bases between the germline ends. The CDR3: CASSQLGGTQDTQYF. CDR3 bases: TGCGCCAGCAGCCAGCTGGGGGGGACACAAGATACGCAGTATTTT.

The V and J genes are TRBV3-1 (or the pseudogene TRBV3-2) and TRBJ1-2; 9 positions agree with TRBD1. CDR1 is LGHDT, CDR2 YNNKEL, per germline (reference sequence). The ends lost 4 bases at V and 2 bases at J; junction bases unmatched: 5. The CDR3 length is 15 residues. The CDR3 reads CASSRRDRENYGYTF. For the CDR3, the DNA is TGTGCCAGCAGCCGACGGGACAGGGAGAACTATGGCTACACCTTC.

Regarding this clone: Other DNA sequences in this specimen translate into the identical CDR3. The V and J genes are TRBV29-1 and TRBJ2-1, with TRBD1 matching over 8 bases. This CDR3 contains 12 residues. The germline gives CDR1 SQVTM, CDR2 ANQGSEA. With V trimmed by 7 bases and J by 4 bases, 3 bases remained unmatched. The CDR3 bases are TGCAGCGCCGGGACAGGTTACAATGAGCAGTTCTTC. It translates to CSAGTGYNEQFF.

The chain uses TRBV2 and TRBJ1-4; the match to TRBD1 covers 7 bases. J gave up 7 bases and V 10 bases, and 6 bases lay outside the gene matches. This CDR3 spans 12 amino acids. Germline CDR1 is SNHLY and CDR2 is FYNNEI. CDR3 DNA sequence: TGTGCCACCCGACAGGGAGGTGAAAAACTGTTTTTT. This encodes CATRQGGEKLFF.

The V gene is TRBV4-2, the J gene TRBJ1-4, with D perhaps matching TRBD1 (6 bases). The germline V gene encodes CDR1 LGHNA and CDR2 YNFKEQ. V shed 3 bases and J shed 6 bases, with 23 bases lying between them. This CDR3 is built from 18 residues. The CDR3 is CASSQGPGFQGMDEKLFF. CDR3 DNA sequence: TGTGCCAGCAGCCAGGGACCGGGCTTCCAGGGGATGGATGAAAAACTGTTTTTT.

CDR3 coding DNA: TGCGCCAGCAGCTTGGTGGGGGGTTTTTACGGAAACACCATATATTTT. Translated, it gives CASSLVGGFYGNTIYF. This rearrangement joins TRBV5-1 to TRBJ1-3; D might be TRBD1 (5 bases). Germline-derived CDR1 and CDR2 are SGHRS and YFSETQ. V lost 0 bases and J lost 4, with 14 bases in between. This CDR3 is built from 16 residues.

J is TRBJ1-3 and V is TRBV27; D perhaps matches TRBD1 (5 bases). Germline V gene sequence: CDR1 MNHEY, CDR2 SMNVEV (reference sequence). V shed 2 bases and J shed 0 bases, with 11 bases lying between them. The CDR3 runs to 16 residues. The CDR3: CASSLNRGISGNTIYF. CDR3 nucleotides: TGTGCCAGCAGTTTAAATAGGGGAATCTCTGGAAACACCATATATTTT.

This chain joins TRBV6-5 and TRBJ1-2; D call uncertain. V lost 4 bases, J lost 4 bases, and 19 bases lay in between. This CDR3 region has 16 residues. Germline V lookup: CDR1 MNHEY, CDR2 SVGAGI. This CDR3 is CASSSLWTASGYGYTF. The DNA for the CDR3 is TGTGCCAGCAGTTCCCTTTGGACTGCCAGTGGCTATGGCTACACCTTC.

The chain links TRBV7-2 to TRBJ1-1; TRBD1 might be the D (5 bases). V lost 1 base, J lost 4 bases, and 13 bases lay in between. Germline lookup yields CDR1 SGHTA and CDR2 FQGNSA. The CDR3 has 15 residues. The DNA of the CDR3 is TGTGCCAGCAGCTTAGTAGCGGGGGGGACCACTGAAGCTTTCTTT. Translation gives CASSLVAGGTTEAFF.

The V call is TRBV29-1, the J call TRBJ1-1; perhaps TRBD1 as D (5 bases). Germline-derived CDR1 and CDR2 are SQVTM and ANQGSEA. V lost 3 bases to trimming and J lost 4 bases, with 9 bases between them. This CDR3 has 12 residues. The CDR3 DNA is TGCAGCGTTGACCAGGGATCCACTGAAGCTTTCTTT. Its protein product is CSVDQGSTEAFF. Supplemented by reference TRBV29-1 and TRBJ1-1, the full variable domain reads SAVISQKPSRDICQRGTSLTIQCQVDSQVTMMFWYRQQPGQSLTLIATANQGSEATYESGFVIDKFPISRPNLTFSTLTVSNMSPEDSSIYLCSVDQGSTEAFFGQGTRLTVV.

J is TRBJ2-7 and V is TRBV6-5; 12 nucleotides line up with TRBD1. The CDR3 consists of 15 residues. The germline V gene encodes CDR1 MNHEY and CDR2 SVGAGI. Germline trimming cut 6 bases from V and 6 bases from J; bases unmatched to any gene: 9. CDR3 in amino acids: CASRAPGTGGPEQYF. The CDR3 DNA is TGTGCCAGCAGGGCGCCTGGGACAGGGGGCCCCGAGCAGTACTTC.